The clone carrying this T cell receptor beta chain appeared a few times. An end of the junction differs from the germline gene, which may be a read error. Under the authors' procedure: Estimates of nucleated cell counts were drawn from the amplification of reference gene primers. Assay used: immunoSEQ multiplex PCR; TCRdb lists only in-frame clones, some missing. V and J calls and clone size are those listed in that table; D and trimming were worked out from the DNA. The sample includes around 250,000 clones, roughly 80% of them seen just once. The data belong to a study of blood T cell repertoires in COVID-19. Study overall: Sample material is recorded as cDNA or gDNA derived from T cells, B-cell-depleted T cells, or PBMCs.

Up to 2 weeks before entering the study, exposed participants had met a COVID-19 case. The sequence came from a man aged 40-55 years who had been exposed to COVID-19. Material for sequencing was PBMCs or T cells enriched from blood (not recorded which).

DNA of the CDR3: TGTGCCGGCAGGCAGGGGCCGAGCTCCTATAATTCACCCCTCCACTTT. It codes for CAGRQGPSSYNSPLHF. V gene TRBV2 combines with J gene TRBJ1-6; the D gene is possibly TRBD1 (6 bases). The CDR3 loop spans 16 amino acids. Germline V CDR1 and CDR2: SNHLY, FYNNEI. The full variable domain, in which reference TRBV2 and TRBJ1-6 provide the parts outside the CDR3, is EPEVTQTPSHQVTQMGQEVILRCVPISNHLYFYWYRQILGQKVEFLVSFYNNEISEKSEIFDDQFSVERPDGSNFTLKIRSTKLEDSAMYFCAGRQGPSSYNSPLHFGNGTRLTVT.